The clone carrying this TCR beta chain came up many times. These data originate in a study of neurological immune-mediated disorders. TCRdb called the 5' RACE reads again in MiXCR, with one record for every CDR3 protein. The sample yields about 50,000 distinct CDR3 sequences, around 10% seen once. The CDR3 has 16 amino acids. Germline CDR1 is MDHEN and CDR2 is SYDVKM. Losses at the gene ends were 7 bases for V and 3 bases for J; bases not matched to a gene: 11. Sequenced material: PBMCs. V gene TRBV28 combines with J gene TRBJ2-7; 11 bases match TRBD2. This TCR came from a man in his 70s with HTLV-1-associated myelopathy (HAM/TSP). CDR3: CASNAPGLAVNYEQYF. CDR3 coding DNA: TGTGCCAGCAACGCACCGGGACTAGCGGTAAACTACGAGCAGTACTTC.